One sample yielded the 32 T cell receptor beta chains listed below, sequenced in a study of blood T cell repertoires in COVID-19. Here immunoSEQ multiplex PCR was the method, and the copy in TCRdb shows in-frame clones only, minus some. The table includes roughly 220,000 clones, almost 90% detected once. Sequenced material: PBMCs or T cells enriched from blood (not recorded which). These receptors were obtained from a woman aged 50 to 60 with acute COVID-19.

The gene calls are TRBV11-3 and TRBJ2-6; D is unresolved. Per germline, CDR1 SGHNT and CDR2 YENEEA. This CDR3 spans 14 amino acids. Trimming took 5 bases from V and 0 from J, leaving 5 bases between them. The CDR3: CASSPHSGANVLTF. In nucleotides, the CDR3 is TGTGCCAGCAGCCCCCACTCTGGGGCCAACGTCCTGACTTTC.

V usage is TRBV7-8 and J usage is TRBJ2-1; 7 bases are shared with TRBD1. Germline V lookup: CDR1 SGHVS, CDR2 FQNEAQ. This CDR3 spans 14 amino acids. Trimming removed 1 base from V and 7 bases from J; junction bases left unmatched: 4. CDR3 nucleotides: TGTGCCAGCAGCTTAGTACAGGGGCGGAATGAGCAGTTCTTC. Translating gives CASSLVQGRNEQFF. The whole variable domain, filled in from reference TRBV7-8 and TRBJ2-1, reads GAGVSQSPRYKVAKRGQDVALRCDPISGHVSLFWYQQALGQGPEFLTYFQNEAQLDKSGLPSDRFFAERPEGSVSTLKIQRTQQEDSAVYLCASSLVQGRNEQFFGPGTRLTVL.

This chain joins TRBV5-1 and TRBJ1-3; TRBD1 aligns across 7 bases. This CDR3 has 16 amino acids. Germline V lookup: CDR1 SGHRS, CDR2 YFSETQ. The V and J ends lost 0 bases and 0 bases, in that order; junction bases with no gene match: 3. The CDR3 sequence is CASSLVDRDSGNTIYF. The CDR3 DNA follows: TGCGCCAGCAGCTTGGTTGACAGGGACTCTGGAAACACCATATATTTT.

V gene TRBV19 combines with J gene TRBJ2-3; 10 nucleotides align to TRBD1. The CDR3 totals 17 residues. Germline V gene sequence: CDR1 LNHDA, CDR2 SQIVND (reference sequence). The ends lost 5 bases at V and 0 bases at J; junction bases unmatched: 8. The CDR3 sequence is CASSWGQGLTSTDTQYF. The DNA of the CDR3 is TGTGCCAGTAGTTGGGGACAGGGGTTGACCAGCACAGATACGCAGTATTTT.

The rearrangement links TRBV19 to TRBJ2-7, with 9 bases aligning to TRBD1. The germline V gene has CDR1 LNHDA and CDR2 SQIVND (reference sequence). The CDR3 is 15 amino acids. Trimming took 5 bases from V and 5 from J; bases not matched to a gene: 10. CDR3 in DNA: TGTGCCAGTAGTGCACCGGGACAGGGATCCCACGAGCAGTACTTC. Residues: CASSAPGQGSHEQYF. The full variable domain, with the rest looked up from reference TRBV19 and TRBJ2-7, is DGGITQSPKYLFRKEGQNVTLSCEQNLNHDAMYWYRQDPGQGLRLIYYSQIVNDFQKGDIAEGYSVSREKKESFPLTVTSAQKNPTAFYLCASSAPGQGSHEQYFGPGTRLTVT.

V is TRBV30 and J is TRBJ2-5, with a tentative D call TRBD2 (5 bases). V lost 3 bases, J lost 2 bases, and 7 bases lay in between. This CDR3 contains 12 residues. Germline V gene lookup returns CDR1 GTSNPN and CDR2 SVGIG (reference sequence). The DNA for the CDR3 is TGTGCCTGGAGCCGGGGACAAGAGACCCAGTACTTC. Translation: CAWSRGQETQYF.

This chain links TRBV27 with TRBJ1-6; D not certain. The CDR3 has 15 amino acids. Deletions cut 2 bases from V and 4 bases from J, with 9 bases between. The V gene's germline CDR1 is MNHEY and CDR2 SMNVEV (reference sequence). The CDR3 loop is CASSLLGRYNSPLHF. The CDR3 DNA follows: TGTGCCAGCAGTTTACTAGGCCGATATAATTCACCCCTCCACTTT.

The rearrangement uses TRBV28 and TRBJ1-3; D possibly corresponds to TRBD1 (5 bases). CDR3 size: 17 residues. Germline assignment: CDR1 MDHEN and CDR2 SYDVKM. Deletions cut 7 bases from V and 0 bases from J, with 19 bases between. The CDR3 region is CASTHGGGTYSGNTIYF. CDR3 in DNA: TGTGCCAGCACCCACGGTGGAGGGACCTACTCTGGAAACACCATATATTTT.

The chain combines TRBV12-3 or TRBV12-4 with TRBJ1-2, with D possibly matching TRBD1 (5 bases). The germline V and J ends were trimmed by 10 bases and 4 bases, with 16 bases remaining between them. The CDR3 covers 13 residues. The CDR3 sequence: CATSTSTGYGYTF. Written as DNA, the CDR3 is TGTGCCACCTCGACATCCACAGGCTATGGCTACACCTTC.

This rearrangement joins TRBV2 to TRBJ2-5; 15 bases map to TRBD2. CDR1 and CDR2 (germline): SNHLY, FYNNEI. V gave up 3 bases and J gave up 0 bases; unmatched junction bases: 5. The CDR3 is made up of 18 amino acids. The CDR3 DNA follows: TGTGCCAGCAGTGACCCGGGACTAGCGGGAGGCTACCAAGAGACCCAGTACTTC. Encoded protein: CASSDPGLAGGYQETQYF.

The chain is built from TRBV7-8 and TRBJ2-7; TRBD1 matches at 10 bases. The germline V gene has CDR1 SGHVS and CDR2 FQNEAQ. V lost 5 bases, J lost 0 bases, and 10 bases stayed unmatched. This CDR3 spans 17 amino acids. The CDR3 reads CASSVPGQGRYSYEQYF. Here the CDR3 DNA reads TGTGCCAGCAGCGTCCCGGGACAGGGGCGTTACTCCTACGAGCAGTACTTC.

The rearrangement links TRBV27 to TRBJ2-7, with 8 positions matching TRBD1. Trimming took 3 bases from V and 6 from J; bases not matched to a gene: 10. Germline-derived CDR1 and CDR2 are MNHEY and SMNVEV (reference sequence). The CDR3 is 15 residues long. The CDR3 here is CASSFAGTGLSEQYF. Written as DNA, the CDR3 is TGTGCCAGCAGTTTTGCCGGGACAGGATTATCCGAGCAGTACTTC.

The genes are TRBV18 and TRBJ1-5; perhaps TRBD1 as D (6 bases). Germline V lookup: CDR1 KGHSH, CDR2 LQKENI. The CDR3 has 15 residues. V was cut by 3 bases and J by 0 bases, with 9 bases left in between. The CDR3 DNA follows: TGTGCCAGCTCACCTGGACAGTCTAGCAATCAGCCCCAGCATTTT. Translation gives CASSPGQSSNQPQHF. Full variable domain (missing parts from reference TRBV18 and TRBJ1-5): NAGVMQNPRHLVRRRGQEARLRCSPMKGHSHVYWYRQLPEEGLKFMVYLQKENIIDESGMPKERFSAEFPKEGPSILRIQQVVRGDSAAYFCASSPGQSSNQPQHFGDGTRLSIL.

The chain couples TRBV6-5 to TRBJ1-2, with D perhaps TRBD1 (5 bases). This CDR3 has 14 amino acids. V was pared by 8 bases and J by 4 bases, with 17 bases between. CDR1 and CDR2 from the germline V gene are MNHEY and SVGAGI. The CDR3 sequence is CASVGRQGSYGYTF. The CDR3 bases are TGTGCCAGCGTAGGCAGGCAGGGATCCTATGGCTACACCTTC.

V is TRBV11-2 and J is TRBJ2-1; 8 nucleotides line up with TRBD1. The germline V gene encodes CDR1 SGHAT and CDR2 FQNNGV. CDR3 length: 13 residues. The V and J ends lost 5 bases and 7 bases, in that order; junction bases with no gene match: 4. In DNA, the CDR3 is TGTGCCAGCAGCGTCAGACAGGGGAATGAGCAGTTCTTC. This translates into CASSVRQGNEQFF.

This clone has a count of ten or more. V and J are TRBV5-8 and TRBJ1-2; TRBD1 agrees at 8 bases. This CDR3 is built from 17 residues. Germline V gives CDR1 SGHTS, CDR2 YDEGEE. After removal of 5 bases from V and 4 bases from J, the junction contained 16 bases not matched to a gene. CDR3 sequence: CASRGRGPTGEFYGYTF. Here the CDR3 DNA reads TGTGCCAGCAGGGGGCGGGGCCCGACAGGGGAATTCTATGGCTACACCTTC.

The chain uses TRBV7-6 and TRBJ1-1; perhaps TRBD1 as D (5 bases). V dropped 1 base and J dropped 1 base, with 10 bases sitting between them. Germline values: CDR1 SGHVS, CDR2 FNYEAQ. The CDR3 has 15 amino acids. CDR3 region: CASSLGTGRNTEAFF. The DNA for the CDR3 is TGTGCCAGCAGCTTAGGAACAGGAAGGAACACTGAAGCTTTCTTT.

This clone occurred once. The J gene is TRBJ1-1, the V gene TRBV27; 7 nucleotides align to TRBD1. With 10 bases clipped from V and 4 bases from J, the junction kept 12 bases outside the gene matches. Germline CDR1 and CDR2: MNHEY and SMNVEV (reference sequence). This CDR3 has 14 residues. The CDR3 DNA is TGTGCCAACATTTTGGACAGGTTGGGCACTGAAGCTTTCTTT. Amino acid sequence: CANILDRLGTEAFF.

The CDR3 reads CASSLGHASNEQFF. As DNA, the CDR3 is TGTGCCAGCAGCTTAGGACATGCCTCCAATGAGCAGTTCTTC. This sequence joins TRBV7-2 and TRBJ2-1; D not resolved. Germline V gene sequence: CDR1 SGHTA, CDR2 FQGNSA. Between the trimmed V and J ends, which lost 1 base and 6 bases, there was a span of 10 bases. This CDR3 has 14 residues.

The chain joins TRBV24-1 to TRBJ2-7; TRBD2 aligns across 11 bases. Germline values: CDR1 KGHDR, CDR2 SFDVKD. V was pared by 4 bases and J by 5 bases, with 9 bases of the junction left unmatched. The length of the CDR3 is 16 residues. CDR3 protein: CATSESGTSGQNEQYF. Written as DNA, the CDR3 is TGTGCCACCAGTGAGTCCGGGACTAGCGGACAGAACGAGCAGTACTTC.

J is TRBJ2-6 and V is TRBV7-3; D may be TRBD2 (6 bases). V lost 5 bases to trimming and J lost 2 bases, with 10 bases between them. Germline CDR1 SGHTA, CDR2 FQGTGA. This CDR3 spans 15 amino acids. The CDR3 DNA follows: TGTGCCAGCAGCACTACGGGAGCTGGGGCCAACGTCCTGACTTTC. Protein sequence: CASSTTGAGANVLTF.

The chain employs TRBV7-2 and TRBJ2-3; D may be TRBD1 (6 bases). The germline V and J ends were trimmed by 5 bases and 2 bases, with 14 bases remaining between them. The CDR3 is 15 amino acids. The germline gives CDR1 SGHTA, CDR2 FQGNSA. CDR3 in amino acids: CASSNERGITDTQYF. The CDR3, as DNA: TGTGCCAGCAGCAATGAAAGGGGGATCACAGATACGCAGTATTTT.

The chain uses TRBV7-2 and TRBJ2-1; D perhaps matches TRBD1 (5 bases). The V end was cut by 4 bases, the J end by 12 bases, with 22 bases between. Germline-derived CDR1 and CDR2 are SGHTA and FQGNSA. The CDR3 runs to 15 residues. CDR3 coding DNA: TGTGCCAGCAGCTCCCGGACACGATCACTCTATGGGCAGTTCTTC. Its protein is CASSSRTRSLYGQFF.

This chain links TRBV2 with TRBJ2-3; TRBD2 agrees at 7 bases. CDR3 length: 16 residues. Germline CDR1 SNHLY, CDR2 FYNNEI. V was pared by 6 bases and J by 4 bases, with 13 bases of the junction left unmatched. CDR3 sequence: CASRRGFSGEADTQYF. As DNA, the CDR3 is TGTGCCAGCAGGCGGGGGTTCTCGGGAGAAGCAGATACGCAGTATTTT.

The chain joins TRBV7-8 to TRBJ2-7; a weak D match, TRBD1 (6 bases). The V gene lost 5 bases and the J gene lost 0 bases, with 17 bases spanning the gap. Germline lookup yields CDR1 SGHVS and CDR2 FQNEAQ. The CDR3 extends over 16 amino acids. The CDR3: CASSKGGWGPSYEQYF. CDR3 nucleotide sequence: TGTGCCAGCAGCAAAGGGGGATGGGGGCCCTCCTACGAGCAGTACTTC.

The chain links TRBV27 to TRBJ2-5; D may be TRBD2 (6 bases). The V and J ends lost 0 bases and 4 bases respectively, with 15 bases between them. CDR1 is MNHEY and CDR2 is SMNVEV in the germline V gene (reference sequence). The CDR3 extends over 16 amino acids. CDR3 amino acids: CASSLSRGVGGETQYF. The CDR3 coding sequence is TGTGCCAGCAGTTTATCCCGTGGAGTCGGGGGAGAGACCCAGTACTTC.

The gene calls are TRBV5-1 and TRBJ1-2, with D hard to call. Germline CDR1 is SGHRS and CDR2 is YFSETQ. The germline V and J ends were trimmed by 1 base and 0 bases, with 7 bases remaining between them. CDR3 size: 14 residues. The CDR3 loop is CASSLTVANYGYTF. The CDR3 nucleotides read TGCGCCAGCAGCTTGACAGTAGCTAACTATGGCTACACCTTC.

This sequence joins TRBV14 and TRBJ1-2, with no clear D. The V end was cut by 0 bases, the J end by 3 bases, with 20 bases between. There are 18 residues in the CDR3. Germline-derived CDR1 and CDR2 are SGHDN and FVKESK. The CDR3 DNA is TGTGCCAGCAGCCAAGAAGGGTGGAGGGTAGGCCGGGACTATGGCTACACCTTC. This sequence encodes CASSQEGWRVGRDYGYTF.

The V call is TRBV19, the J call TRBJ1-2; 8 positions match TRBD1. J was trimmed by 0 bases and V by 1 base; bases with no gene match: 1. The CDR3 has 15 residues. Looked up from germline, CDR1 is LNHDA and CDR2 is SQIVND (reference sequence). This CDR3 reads CASSIAQGANYGYTF. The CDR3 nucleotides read TGTGCCAGTAGTATAGCACAGGGGGCTAACTATGGCTACACCTTC.

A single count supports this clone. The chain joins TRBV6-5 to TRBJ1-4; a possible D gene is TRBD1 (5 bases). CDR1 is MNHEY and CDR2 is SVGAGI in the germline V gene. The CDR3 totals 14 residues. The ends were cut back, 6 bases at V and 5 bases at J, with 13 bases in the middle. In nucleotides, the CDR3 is TGTGCCAGCAGCCGTGGACGGGGGAATGAAAAACTGTTTTTT. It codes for CASSRGRGNEKLFF.

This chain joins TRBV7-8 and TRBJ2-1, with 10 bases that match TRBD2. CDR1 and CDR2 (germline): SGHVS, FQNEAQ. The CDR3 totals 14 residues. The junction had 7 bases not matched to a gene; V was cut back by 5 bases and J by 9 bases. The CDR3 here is CASSLSGRRGEQFF. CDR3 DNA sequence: TGTGCCAGCAGCCTTAGCGGGAGGAGGGGTGAGCAGTTCTTC.

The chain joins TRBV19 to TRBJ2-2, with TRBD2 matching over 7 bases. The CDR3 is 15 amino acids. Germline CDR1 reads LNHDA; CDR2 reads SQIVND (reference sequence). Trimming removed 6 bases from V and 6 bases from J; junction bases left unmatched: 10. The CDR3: CASSLGLGGSGELFF. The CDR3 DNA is TGTGCCAGTAGCCTAGGCTTGGGAGGGTCCGGGGAGCTGTTTTTT. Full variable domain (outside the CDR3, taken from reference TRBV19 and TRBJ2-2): DGGITQSPKYLFRKEGQNVTLSCEQNLNHDAMYWYRQDPGQGLRLIYYSQIVNDFQKGDIAEGYSVSREKKESFPLTVTSAQKNPTAFYLCASSLGLGGSGELFFGEGSRLTVL.